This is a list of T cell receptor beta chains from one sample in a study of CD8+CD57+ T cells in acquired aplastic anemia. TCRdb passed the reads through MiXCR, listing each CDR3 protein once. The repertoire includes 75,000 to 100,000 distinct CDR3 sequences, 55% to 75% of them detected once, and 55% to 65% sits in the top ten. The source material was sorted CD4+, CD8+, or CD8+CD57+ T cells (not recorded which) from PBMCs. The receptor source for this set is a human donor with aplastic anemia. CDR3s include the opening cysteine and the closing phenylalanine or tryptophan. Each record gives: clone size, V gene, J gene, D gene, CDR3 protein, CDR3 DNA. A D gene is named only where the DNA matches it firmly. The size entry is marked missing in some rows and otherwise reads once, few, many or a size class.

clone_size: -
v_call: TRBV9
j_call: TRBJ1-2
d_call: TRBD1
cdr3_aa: CASSQGTGNGYTF
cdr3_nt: TGTGCCAGCAGCCAAGGGACAGGGAATGGCTACACCTTC

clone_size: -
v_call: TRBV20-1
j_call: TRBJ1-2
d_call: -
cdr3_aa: CSARVDIYGYTF
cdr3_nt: TGCAGTGCTAGAGTAGACATCTATGGCTACACCTTC

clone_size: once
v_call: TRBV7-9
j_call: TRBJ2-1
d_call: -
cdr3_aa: CASSLVSYEQFF
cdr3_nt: TGTGCCAGCAGCTTAGTCTCGTATGAGCAGTTCTTC

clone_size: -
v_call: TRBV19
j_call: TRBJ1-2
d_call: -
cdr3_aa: CASSIEYGYTF
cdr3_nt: TGTGCCAGTAGTATTGAGTATGGCTACACCTTC

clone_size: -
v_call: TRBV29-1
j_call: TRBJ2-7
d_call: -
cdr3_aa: CSVTRAGEQYF
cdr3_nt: TGCAGCGTGACCCGGGCGGGCGAGCAGTACTTC

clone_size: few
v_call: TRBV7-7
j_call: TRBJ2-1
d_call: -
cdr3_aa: CASSLERLRGEQFF
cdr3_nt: TGTGCTAGCAGCTTAGAACGTCTCCGAGGTGAGCAGTTCTTC

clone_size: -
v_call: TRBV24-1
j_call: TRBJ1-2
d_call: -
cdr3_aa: CATSDPQGANYGYTF
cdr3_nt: TGTGCCACCAGTGATCCCCAGGGTGCTAACTATGGCTACACCTTC

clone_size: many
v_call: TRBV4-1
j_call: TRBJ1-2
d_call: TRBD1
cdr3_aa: CASSPKEWDSRYGYTF
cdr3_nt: TGCGCCAGCAGCCCCAAAGAATGGGACAGCCGCTATGGCTACACCTTC

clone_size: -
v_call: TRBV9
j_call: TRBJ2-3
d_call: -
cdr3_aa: CASSLGSGASTDAQYF
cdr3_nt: TGTGCCAGCAGCTTGGGGTCGGGGGCCAGCACAGATGCGCAGTATTTT

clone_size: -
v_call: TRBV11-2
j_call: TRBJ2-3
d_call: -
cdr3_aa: CASSLIGPDTQYF
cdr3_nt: TGTGCCAGCAGCCTAATCGGCCCAGATACGCAGTATTTT

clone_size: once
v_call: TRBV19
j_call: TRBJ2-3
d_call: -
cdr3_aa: CASRTGDTQYF
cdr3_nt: TGTGCCAGCAGAACAGGAGATACGCAGTATTTT

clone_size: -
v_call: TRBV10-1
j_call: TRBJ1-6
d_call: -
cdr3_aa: CASSFGGDYNSPLHF
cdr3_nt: TGCGCCAGCAGCTTTGGTGGGGACTATAATTCACCCCTCCACTTT

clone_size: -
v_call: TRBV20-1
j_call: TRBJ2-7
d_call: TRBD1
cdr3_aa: CSARARTGGEQYF
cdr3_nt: TGCAGTGCTAGAGCCCGGACAGGCGGTGAGCAGTACTTC

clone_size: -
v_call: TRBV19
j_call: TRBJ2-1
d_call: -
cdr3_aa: CASSIGGDEQFF
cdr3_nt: TGTGCCAGTAGTATTGGAGGGGATGAGCAGTTCTTC

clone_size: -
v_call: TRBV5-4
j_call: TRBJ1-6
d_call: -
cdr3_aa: CASSDRKGHGSPLHF
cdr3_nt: TGTGCCAGCAGCGACCGCAAGGGGCACGGTTCACCCCTCCACTTT

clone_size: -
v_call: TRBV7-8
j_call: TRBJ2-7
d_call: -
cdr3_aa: CASSLFGAGSYEQYF
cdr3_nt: TGTGCCAGCAGCTTGTTTGGGGCGGGGAGCTACGAGCAGTACTTC

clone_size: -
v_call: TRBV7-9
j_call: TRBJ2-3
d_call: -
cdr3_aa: CASWSTDTQYF
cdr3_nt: TGTGCCAGCTGGAGCACAGATACGCAGTATTTT

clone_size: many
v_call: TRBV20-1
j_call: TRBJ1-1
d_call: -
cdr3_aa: CSAPASENTEAFF
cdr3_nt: TGCAGTGCGCCCGCTTCAGAGAACACTGAAGCTTTCTTT

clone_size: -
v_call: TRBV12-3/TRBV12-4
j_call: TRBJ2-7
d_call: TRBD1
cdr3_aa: CASSSRTGTDEQYF
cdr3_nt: TGTGCCAGCAGTTCCCGGACAGGTACCGACGAGCAGTACTTC

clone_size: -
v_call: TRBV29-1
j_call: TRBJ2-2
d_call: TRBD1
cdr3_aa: CSVEGQGPGELFF
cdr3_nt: TGCAGCGTTGAGGGACAGGGCCCCGGGGAGCTGTTTTTT

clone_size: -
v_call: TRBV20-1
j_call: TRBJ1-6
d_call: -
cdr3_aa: CSTRDLRQSANSPLHF
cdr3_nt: TGCAGTACTAGAGATCTGAGGCAGTCGGCCAATTCACCCCTCCACTTT

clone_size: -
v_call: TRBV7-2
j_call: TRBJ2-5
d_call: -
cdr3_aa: CASSLARETQYF
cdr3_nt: TGTGCCAGCAGCTTAGCGCGGGAGACCCAGTACTTC

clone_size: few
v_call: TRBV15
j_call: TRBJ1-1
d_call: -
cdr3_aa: CATSREEGDTEAFF
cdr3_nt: TGTGCCACCAGCAGAGAGGAGGGCGACACTGAAGCTTTCTTT

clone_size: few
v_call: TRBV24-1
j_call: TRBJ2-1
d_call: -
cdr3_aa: CATSDAVTGDSYNEQFF
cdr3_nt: TGTGCCACCAGTGATGCTGTGACAGGCGATTCCTACAATGAGCAGTTCTTC

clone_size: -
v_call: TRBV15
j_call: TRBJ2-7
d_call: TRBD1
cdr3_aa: CATSDRVYEQYF
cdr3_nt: TGTGCCACCTCGGACAGGGTCTACGAGCAGTACTTC

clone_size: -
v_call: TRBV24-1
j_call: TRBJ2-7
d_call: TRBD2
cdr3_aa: CATSAPGTSGSLEQYF
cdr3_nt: TGTGCCACCAGTGCCCCCGGGACTAGCGGGAGTCTGGAGCAGTACTTC

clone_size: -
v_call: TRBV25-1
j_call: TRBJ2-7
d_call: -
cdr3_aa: CASSDPGFEQYF
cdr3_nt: TGTGCCAGCAGTGATCCCGGGTTCGAGCAGTACTTC

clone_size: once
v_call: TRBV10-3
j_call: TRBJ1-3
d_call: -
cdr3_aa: CAISEGAAPFSGNTIYF
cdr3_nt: TGTGCCATCAGTGAGGGGGCAGCCCCTTTCTCTGGAAACACCATATACTTT

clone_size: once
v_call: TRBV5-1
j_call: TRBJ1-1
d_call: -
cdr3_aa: CASSVDVRNTEAFF
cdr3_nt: TGCGCCAGCAGCGTGGACGTACGGAACACTGAAGCTTTCTTT

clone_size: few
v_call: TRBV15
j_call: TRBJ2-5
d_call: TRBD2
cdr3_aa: CATSSRGGRETQYF
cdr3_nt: TGTGCCACCAGCTCCCGGGGGGGGCGAGAGACCCAGTACTTC

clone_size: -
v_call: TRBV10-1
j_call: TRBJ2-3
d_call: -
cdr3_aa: CASSDMVSTDTQYF
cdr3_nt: TGCGCCAGCAGTGATATGGTTAGCACAGATACGCAGTATTTT

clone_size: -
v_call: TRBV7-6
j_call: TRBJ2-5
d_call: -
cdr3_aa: CASSLATQETQYF
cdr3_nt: TGTGCCAGCAGCTTGGCTACCCAAGAGACCCAGTACTTC

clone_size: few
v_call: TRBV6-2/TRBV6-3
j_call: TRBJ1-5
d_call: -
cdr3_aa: CASSLRDQPQHF
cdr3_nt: TGTGCCAGCAGTCTGAGGGATCAGCCCCAGCATTTT

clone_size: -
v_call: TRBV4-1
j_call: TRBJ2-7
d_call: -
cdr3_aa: CASSQGEQYF
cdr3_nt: TGCGCCAGCAGCCAAGGAGAGCAGTACTTC

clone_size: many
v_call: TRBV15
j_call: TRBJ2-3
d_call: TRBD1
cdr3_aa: CATSPGQGDGTDTQYF
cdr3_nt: TGTGCCACCAGCCCTGGACAGGGGGATGGCACAGATACGCAGTATTTT

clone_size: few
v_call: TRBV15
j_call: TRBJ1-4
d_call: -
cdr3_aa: CATSRGGGKLFF
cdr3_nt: TGTGCCACCAGCAGGGGAGGGGGAAAACTGTTTTTT

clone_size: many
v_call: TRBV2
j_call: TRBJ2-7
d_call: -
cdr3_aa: CASRGTGQYF
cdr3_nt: TGTGCCAGCAGGGGAACGGGGCAGTACTTC

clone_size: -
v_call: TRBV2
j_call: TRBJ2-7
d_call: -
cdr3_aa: CASSELGFYEQYF
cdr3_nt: TGTGCCAGCAGTGAACTTGGGTTCTACGAGCAGTACTTC

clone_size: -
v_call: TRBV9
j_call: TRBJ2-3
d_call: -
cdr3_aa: CASSPDFADTQYF
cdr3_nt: TGTGCCAGCAGCCCCGACTTCGCAGATACGCAGTATTTT

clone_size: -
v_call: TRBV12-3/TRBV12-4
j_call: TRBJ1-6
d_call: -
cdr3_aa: CASSLTGGNSPLHF
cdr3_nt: TGTGCCAGCAGTTTAACAGGCGGTAATTCACCCCTCCACTTT

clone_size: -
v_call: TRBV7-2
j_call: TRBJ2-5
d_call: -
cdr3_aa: CASSGGRTGETQYF
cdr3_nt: TGTGCCAGCAGCGGGGGACGAACGGGGGAGACCCAGTACTTC

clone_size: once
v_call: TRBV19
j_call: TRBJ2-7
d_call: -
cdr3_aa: CASSIGDGRSYEQYF
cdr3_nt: TGTGCCAGTAGTATAGGGGACGGCCGCTCCTACGAGCAGTACTTC

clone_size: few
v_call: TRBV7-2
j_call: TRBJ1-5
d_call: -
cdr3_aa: CASSPEVASNQPQHF
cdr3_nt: TGTGCCAGCAGCCCGGAGGTAGCGAGCAATCAGCCCCAGCATTTT

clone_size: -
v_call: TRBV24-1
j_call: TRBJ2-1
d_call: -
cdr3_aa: CATSARRGDEQFF
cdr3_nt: TGTGCCACCAGTGCCCGGAGGGGCGATGAGCAGTTCTTC

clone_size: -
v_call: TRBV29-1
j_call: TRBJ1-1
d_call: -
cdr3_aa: CSVAWAAGEAFF
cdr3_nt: TGCAGCGTTGCCTGGGCGGCCGGTGAAGCTTTCTTT

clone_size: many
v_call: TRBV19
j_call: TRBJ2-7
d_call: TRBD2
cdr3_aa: CASSILAGDSYEQYF
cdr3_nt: TGTGCCAGTAGTATCCTAGCGGGAGATTCCTACGAGCAGTACTTC

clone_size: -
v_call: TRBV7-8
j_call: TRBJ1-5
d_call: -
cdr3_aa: CASSLGTNQPQHF
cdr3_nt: TGTGCCAGCAGCTTAGGTACCAATCAGCCCCAGCATTTT

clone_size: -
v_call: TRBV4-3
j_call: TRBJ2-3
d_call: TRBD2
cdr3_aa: CASSQSAGFTDTQYF
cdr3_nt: TGCGCCAGCAGCCAGTCAGCGGGGTTCACAGATACGCAGTATTTT

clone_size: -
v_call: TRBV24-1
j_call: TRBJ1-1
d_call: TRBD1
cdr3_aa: CATSDSRTGSNTEAFF
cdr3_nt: TGTGCCACCAGTGATTCCCGGACAGGGAGTAACACTGAAGCTTTCTTT

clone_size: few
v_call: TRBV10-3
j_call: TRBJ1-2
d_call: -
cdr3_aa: CAISESMVEYSGYTF
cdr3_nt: TGTGCCATCAGTGAGTCGATGGTAGAGTATAGTGGCTACACCTTC

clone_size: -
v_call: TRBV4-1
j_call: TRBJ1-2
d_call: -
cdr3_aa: CASSQVGSYTF
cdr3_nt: TGCGCCAGCAGCCAAGTAGGAAGCTACACCTTC